Listed below are T cell receptor beta chains from one sample, sequenced in a study of T cells after yellow fever vaccination. A single record per CDR3 protein comes from TCRdb applying MiXCR to the 5' RACE reads. The table has hundreds of thousands of distinct CDR3 sequences, approximately 13% seen once. The source was PBMCs, collected on the day of the yellow fever booster vaccination. These receptors were collected from a man aged 30 to 39 who received the YFV17D yellow fever vaccine. The CDR3 runs from the conserved cysteine through the conserved F or W. D genes are given only for firm matches. Where a row states a size, it is once, few, many or the class of an expanded clone; other rows omit it.

v_gene	abundance	j_gene	d_gene	CDR3nt	CDR3aa
TRBV4-2	-	TRBJ2-1	-	TGTGCCAGCAGCCACCCAGGGGGGAGCACCTACAATGAGCAGTTCTTC	CASSHPGGSTYNEQFF
TRBV14	few	TRBJ2-1	-	TGTGCCAGCAGCCCTTATCGGAATGAGCAGTTCTTC	CASSPYRNEQFF
TRBV12-3/TRBV12-4	few	TRBJ1-4	-	TGTGCCAGCAGTTTATGGCGGGGCAGTAATGAAAAACTGTTTTTT	CASSLWRGSNEKLFF
TRBV10-3	-	TRBJ2-7	TRBD1	TGTGCCATCAGGACAGGGGGCCACCAAAGCTCCTACGAGCAGTACTTC	CAIRTGGHQSSYEQYF
TRBV6-2/TRBV6-3	-	TRBJ1-3	-	TGTGCCAGCAGTCGGGCCGGAACAGGATTCTCTGGAAACACCATATATTTT	CASSRAGTGFSGNTIYF
TRBV11-2	many	TRBJ2-1	-	TGTGCCAGCAGCCTCCAGGGGGCGCGGGGGGATGAGCAGTTCTTC	CASSLQGARGDEQFF
TRBV5-6	-	TRBJ1-2	-	TGTGCCATGAGCCCCGGGCCCTTTTGCTACACCTTC	CAMSPGPFCYTF
TRBV27	-	TRBJ1-4	TRBD1	TGTGCCAGCAGTTGGACAGGGAGGGGGACTAATGAAAAACTGTTTTTT	CASSWTGRGTNEKLFF
TRBV3-1	-	TRBJ2-1	-	TGTGCCAGCAGCCAACGGGGGGCAGGGCTCTCCTACAATGAGCAGTTCTTC	CASSQRGAGLSYNEQFF
TRBV20-1	-	TRBJ2-1	-	TGCAGTGCTAGAGATCTCCGCGGGTACAATGAGCAGTTCTTC	CSARDLRGYNEQFF
TRBV20-1	few	TRBJ1-1	-	TGCAGTGCTAGTTCTGAAATGAACACTGAAGCTTTCTTT	CSASSEMNTEAFF
TRBV5-1	few	TRBJ2-7	-	TGCGCCAGCAGCTTGGTCTCAGGGGAATGGGCCGAGCAGTACTTC	CASSLVSGEWAEQYF
TRBV6-1	-	TRBJ2-7	TRBD1	TGTGCCAGCAGGACCCCGGGACAGACCTACGAGCAGTACTTC	CASRTPGQTYEQYF
TRBV7-2	-	TRBJ2-3	-	TGTGCCAGCAGTTCGTTCGGGGATACGCAGTATTTT	CASSSFGDTQYF
TRBV6-2/TRBV6-3	few	TRBJ2-7	TRBD1	TGTGCCAGCAGGGAAACCGGGACAGGGGACGAGCAGTACTTC	CASRETGTGDEQYF
TRBV5-5	-	TRBJ2-7	-	TGTGCCAGCAGCCTATCGGGACACCCCATAGGCGAGCAGTACTTC	CASSLSGHPIGEQYF
TRBV11-2	few	TRBJ2-1	-	TGTGCCAGCAGCTTAGTGAGGCGGTATTACAATGAGCAGTTCTTC	CASSLVRRYYNEQFF
TRBV4-3	few	TRBJ2-3	TRBD1	TGCGCCAGCAGCGACAGGGGGCTGTTAGATACGCAGTATTTT	CASSDRGLLDTQYF
TRBV19	many	TRBJ2-5	-	TGTGCCAGTATGTACCAAGAGACCCAGTACTTC	CASMYQETQYF
TRBV10-3	few	TRBJ2-2	-	TGTGCCATCAGTGAGTTTAGCGAGACGAACACCGGGGAGCTGTTTTTT	CAISEFSETNTGELFF
TRBV6-5	-	TRBJ2-7	TRBD1	TGTGCCAGCAGTTACCAGGGACAGGGTGCCTACGAGCAGTACTTC	CASSYQGQGAYEQYF
TRBV27	-	TRBJ2-7	TRBD2	TGTGCCAGCAGCAATCCTAGCGGCGGGAGTTACGAGCAGTACTTC	CASSNPSGGSYEQYF
TRBV19	few	TRBJ1-5	-	TGTGCCAGTAGTTCGATGGGGCCTTATCAGCCCCAGCATTTT	CASSSMGPYQPQHF
TRBV5-1	few	TRBJ2-7	-	TGCGCCAGCACCGCCCGGGGACGGACCTACGAGCAGTACTTC	CASTARGRTYEQYF
TRBV12-3/TRBV12-4	few	TRBJ1-2	-	TGTGCCAGCAGTTTTAGCCCCCAGAGGGATGGCTACACCTTC	CASSFSPQRDGYTF
TRBV29-1	-	TRBJ2-3	TRBD2	TGCAGCGCTGCCAGTCTTGGACTAGCGGGAACCACGCAGTATTTT	CSAASLGLAGTTQYF
TRBV20-1	-	TRBJ2-3	-	TGCAGTGCCCCCCGCGGGCTCCGCACAGATACGCAGTATTTT	CSAPRGLRTDTQYF
TRBV10-3	few	TRBJ2-3	TRBD2	TGTGCCACGGGACCAGAACTAGCGGGGGGAGATACGCAGTATTTT	CATGPELAGGDTQYF
TRBV28	-	TRBJ2-7	TRBD1	TGTGCCAGCCGACAGGGACAGGGGGGCGAGCAGTACTTC	CASRQGQGGEQYF
TRBV20-1	-	TRBJ2-5	TRBD2	TGCAGTGCTGGACTAGCGAAACAAGAGACCCAGTACTTC	CSAGLAKQETQYF
TRBV10-3	few	TRBJ2-1	TRBD2	TGTGCCATCAGTGATCTAGCGGGACGCAATGAGCAGTTCTTC	CAISDLAGRNEQFF
TRBV9	-	TRBJ2-5	-	TGTGCCAGCAGCGTAAGTCTATCAGAACAAGAGACCCAGTACTTC	CASSVSLSEQETQYF
TRBV7-2	-	TRBJ1-5	TRBD1	TGTGCCAGCAGCTTCTCCCCGGACAGGGCCCAGCATTTT	CASSFSPDRAQHF